The 5 T cell receptor beta chains below come from one sample, sequenced in a study of human T cells and chemical hapten exposure. Time point indicated: patch test 1, 2 weeks after DPC sensitization. Treatment in this sample: therapeutic diphenylcyclopropenone sensitization with weekly scalp DPC. TCRdb re-analysed the RACE reads in MiXCR, keeping a single row per CDR3 protein. Of under 65,000 distinct CDR3 sequences in the sample, 9.3% were seen once. The sequenced sample was whole blood, obtained in connection with sensitization to the hapten diphenylcyclopropenone (DPC). These receptors came from a woman in her forties or fifties with alopecia areata. Some clones in this sample may be carry-over from other donors' samples.

This clonotype has only a few counts. J is TRBJ1-2 and V is TRBV11-2, with 7 bases aligning to TRBD1. This CDR3 comprises 13 residues. Germline values: CDR1 SGHAT, CDR2 FQNNGV. The V gene end was trimmed by 6 bases and the J gene end by 4 bases; junction bases not matched to a gene: 5. Here the CDR3 DNA reads TGTGCCAGCAGGGACAGGAACTTCTATGGCTACACCTTC. It yields the protein CASRDRNFYGYTF. Combining the CDR3 with reference TRBV11-2 and TRBJ1-2 gives the whole variable domain EAGVAQSPRYKIIEKRQSVAFWCNPISGHATLYWYQQILGQGPKLLIQFQNNGVVDDSQLPKDRFSAERLKGVDSTLKIQPAKLEDSAVYLCASRDRNFYGYTFGSGTRLTVV.

The chain has TRBV29-1 and TRBJ1-1; D is unclear. CDR3 length: 15 residues. V lost 0 bases to trimming and J lost 0 bases, with 11 bases between them. Germline lookup yields CDR1 SQVTM and CDR2 ANQGSEA. CDR3 loop: CSVEDLIKMNTEAFF. DNA for the CDR3: TGCAGCGTTGAAGATCTGATAAAGATGAACACTGAAGCTTTCTTT.

This clonotype was seen at least ten times. The chain combines TRBV28 with TRBJ2-3; D is unclear. The CDR3 consists of 11 residues. Trimming stripped 5 bases from V and 7 bases from J, with 7 bases between. The germline gives CDR1 MDHEN, CDR2 SYDVKM. The CDR3 loop reads CASSTQHTQYF. In DNA form, the CDR3 reads TGTGCCAGCAGTACCCAACATACGCAGTATTTT.

There are a few counts of this clonotype. CDR3: CASSQEGPSRPSYEQYF. The CDR3 DNA sequence: TGTGCCAGCAGCCAAGAAGGTCCTAGCAGACCCTCCTACGAGCAGTACTTC. The chain recombines TRBV3-1 with TRBJ2-7; tentative D call: TRBD2 (5 bases). This CDR3 has 17 residues. Trimming removed 0 bases at V and 0 bases at J, with 15 bases between. The germline V gene encodes CDR1 LGHDT and CDR2 YNNKEL (reference sequence).

This clonotype was recorded many times. This sequence joins TRBV10-2 and TRBJ2-5, with 11 bases matching TRBD1. The ends lost 6 bases at V and 2 bases at J; junction bases unmatched: 2. Germline V CDR1 and CDR2: WSHSY, SAAADI. This CDR3 spans 14 amino acids. CDR3 loop: CASSGQGAQETQYF. For the CDR3, the DNA is TGCGCCAGCAGCGGACAGGGGGCACAAGAGACCCAGTACTTC.